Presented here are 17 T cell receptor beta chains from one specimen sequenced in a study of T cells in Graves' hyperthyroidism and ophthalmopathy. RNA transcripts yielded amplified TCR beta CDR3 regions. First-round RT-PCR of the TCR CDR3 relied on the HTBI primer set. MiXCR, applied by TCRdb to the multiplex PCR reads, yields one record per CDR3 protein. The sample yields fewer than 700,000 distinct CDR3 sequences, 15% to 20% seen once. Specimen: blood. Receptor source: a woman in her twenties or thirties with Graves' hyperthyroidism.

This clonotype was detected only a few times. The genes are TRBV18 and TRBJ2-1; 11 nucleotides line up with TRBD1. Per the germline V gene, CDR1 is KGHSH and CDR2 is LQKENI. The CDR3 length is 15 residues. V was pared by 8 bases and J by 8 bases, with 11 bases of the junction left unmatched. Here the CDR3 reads CASAAGDRGDYEQFF. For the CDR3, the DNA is TGTGCCAGCGCGGCGGGGGACAGGGGGGACTATGAGCAGTTCTTC.

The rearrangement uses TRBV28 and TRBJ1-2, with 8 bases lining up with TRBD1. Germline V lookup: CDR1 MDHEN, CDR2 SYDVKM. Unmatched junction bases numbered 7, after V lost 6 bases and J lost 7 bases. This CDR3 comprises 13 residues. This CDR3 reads CASSRGQALGYTF. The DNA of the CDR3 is TGTGCCAGCAGCCGGGGACAGGCTCTTGGCTACACCTTC.

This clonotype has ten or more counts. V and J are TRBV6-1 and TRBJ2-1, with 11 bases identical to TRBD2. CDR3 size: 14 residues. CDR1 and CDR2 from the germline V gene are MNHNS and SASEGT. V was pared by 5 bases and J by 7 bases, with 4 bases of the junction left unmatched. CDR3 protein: CASSSGLAVNEQFF. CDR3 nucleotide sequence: TGTGCCAGCAGTTCGGGACTAGCGGTAAATGAGCAGTTCTTC.

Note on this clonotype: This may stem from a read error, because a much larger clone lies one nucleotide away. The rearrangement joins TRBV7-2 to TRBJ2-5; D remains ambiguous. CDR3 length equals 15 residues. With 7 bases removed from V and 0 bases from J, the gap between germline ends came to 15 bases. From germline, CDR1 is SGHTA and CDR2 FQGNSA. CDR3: CASTPPRGDQETQYF. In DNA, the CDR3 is TGTGCCAGCACCCCCCCCCGCGGAGACCAAGAGACCCAGTACTTC.

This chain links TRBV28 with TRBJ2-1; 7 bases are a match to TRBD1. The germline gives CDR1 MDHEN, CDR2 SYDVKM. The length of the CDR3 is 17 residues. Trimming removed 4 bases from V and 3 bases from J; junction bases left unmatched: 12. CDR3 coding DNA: TGTGCCAGCAGTTGGAGGACCGGGACAGACCTCTACAATGAGCAGTTCTTC. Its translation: CASSWRTGTDLYNEQFF.

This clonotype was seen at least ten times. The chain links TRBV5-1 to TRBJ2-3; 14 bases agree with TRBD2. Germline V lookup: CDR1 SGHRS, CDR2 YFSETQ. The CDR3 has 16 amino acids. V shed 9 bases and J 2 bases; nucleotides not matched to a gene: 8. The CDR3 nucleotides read TGCGCCACCGGGACTAGCGGGAGTACACCCACAGATACGCAGTATTTT. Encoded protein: CATGTSGSTPTDTQYF.

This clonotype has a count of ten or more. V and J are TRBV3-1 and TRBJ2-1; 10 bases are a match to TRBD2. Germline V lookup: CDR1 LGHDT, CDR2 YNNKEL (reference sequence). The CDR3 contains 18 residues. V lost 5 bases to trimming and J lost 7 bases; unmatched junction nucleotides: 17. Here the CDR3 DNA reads TGTGCCAGCAGCAAGCGGACTAGCGGCCTAAGTGCGGTAAATGAGCAGTTCTTC. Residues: CASSKRTSGLSAVNEQFF.

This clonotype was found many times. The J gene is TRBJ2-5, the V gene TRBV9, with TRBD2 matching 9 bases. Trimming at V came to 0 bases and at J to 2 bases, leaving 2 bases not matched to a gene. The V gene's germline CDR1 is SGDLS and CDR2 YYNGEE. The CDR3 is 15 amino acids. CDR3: CASSVASGIQETQYF. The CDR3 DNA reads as TGTGCCAGCAGCGTAGCTAGCGGGATACAAGAGACCCAGTACTTC.

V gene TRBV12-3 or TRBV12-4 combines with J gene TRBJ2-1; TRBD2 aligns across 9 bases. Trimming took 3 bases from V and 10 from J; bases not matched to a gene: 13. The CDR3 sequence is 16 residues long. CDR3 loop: CASSFFSGGWGGEQFF. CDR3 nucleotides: TGTGCCAGCAGTTTCTTCAGCGGGGGGTGGGGGGGAGAGCAGTTCTTC.

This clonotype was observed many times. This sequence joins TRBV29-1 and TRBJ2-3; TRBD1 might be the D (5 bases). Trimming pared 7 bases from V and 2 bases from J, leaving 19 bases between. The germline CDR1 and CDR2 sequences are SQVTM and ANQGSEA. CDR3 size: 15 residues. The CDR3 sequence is CSAKKQGPLTDTQYF. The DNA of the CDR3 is TGCAGCGCTAAAAAGCAGGGTCCACTCACAGATACGCAGTATTTT.

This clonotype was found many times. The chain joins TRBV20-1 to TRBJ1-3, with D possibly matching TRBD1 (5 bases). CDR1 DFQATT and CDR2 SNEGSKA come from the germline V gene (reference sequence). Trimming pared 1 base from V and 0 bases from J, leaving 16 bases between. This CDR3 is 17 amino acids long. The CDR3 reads CSARGGAALSSGNTIYF. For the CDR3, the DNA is TGCAGTGCTAGAGGTGGGGCAGCACTGAGCTCTGGAAACACCATATATTTT.

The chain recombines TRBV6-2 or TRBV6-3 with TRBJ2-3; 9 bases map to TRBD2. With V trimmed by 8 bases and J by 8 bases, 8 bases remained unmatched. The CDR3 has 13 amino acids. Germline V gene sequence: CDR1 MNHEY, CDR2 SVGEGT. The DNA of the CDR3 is TGTGCCAGCGGATATAGCGGGAGTTCTACGCAGTATTTT. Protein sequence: CASGYSGSSTQYF.

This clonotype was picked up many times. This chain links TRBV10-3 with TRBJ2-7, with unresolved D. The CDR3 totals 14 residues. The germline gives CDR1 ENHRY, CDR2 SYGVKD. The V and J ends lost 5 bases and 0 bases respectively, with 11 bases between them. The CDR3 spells CAISWDVGSYEQYF. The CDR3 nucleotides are TGTGCCATCAGTTGGGATGTTGGCTCCTACGAGCAGTACTTC.

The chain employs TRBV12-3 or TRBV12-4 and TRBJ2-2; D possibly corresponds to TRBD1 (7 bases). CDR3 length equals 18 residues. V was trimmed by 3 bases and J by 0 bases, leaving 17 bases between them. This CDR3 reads CASSLGGQFRTNTGELFF. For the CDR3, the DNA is TGTGCCAGCAGTTTGGGGGGACAGTTTAGGACGAACACCGGGGAGCTGTTTTTT.

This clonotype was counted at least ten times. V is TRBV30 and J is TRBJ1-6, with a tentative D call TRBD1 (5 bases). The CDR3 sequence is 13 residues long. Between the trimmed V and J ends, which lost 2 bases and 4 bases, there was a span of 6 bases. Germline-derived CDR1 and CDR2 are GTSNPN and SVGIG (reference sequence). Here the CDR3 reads CAWSSGYNSPLHF. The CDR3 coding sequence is TGTGCCTGGAGTTCAGGGTATAATTCACCCCTCCACTTT.

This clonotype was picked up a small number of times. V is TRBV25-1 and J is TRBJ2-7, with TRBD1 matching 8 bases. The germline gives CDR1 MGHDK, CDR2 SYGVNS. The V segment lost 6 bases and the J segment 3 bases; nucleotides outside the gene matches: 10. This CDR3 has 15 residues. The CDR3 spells CASSANRGDDYEQYF. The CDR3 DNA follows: TGTGCCAGCAGCGCGAACAGGGGGGACGACTACGAGCAGTACTTC.

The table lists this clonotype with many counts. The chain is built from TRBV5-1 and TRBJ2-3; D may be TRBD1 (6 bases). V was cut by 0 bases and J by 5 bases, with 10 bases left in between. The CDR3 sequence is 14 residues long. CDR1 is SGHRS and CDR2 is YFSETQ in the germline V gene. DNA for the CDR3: TGCGCCAGCAGCTTGGCAGGGGAGTTAGATACGCAGTATTTT. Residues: CASSLAGELDTQYF.